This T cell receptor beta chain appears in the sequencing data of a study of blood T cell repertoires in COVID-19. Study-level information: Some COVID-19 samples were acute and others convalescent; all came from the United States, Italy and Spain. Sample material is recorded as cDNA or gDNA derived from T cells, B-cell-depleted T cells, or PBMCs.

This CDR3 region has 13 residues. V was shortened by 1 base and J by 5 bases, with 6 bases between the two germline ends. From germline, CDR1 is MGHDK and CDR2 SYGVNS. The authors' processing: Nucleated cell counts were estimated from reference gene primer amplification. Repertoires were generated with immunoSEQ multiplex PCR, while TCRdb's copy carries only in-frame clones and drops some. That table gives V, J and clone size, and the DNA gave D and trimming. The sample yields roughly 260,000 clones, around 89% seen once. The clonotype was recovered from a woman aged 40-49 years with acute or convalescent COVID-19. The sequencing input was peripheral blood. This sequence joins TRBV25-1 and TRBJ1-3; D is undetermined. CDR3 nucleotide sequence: TGTGCCAGCAGTGAATCTCCTAGAAACACCATATATTTT. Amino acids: CASSESPRNTIYF.